This is a list of T cell receptor beta chains from one sample in a study of beta chain features in type 1 diabetes. Clones were read by immunoSEQ multiplex PCR, and TCRdb kept only the in-frame ones, dropping some. This sample has some 900,000 clones, with roughly a sixth found just once. The sample taken for sequencing was naive CD4+ T cells from blood. These receptors came from a woman in her late teens or twenties in good health. CDR3s include the opening cysteine and the closing phenylalanine or tryptophan. Each record gives: D gene, J gene, V gene, clone size, CDR3 protein, CDR3 DNA. A D gene is named only where the DNA matches it firmly. Clone sizes are given selectively: once, few, many, or a class where the clone is expanded.

. | TRBJ1-1 | TRBV5-1 | . | CASSPRTGFVNTEAFF | TGCGCCAGCAGCCCCAGGACGGGGTTCGTGAACACTGAAGCTTTCTTT
. | TRBJ2-7 | TRBV28 | . | CASSEGRKYEQYF | TGTGCCAGCTCGGAGGGGCGTAAATACGAGCAGTACTTC
TRBD1 | TRBJ2-5 | TRBV5-6 | once | CASSGTGDQETQYF | TGTGCCAGCAGCGGGACAGGGGACCAAGAGACCCAGTACTTC
. | TRBJ2-5 | TRBV6-6 | few | CASSYLGIEPTQYF | TGTGCCAGCAGTTATCTAGGGATAGAGCCGACCCAGTACTTC
TRBD1 | TRBJ2-1 | TRBV28 | few | CASSWGWRVQGVSYNEQFF | TGTGCCAGCAGTTGGGGGTGGCGGGTCCAGGGGGTCTCCTACAATGAGCAGTTCTTC
TRBD2 | TRBJ2-7 | TRBV11-2 | few | CASSFIGGRRVYEQYF | TGTGCCAGCAGCTTTATCGGCGGGAGGCGGGTCTACGAGCAGTACTTC
. | TRBJ1-5 | TRBV18 | . | CASSPGGFQPQHF | TGTGCCAGCTCACCAGGAGGGTTTCAGCCCCAGCATTTT
. | TRBJ2-7 | TRBV18 | few | CASSPPAGRSFYEQYF | TGTGCCAGCTCACCACCGGCAGGGAGATCCTTCTACGAGCAGTACTTC
TRBD1 | TRBJ2-4 | TRBV5-1 | few | CASSSGQGNIQYF | TGCGCCAGCAGCTCGGGACAGGGTAACATTCAGTACTTC
. | TRBJ1-2 | TRBV5-3 | . | CASSQVGQAGGYTF | TGCGCCAGCAGCCAAGTGGGCCAGGCTGGCGGCTACACCTTC
. | TRBJ2-4 | TRBV5-1 | . | CASSLPMGRAKNIQYF | TGCGCCAGCAGCTTGCCCATGGGCAGGGCCAAAAACATTCAGTACTTC